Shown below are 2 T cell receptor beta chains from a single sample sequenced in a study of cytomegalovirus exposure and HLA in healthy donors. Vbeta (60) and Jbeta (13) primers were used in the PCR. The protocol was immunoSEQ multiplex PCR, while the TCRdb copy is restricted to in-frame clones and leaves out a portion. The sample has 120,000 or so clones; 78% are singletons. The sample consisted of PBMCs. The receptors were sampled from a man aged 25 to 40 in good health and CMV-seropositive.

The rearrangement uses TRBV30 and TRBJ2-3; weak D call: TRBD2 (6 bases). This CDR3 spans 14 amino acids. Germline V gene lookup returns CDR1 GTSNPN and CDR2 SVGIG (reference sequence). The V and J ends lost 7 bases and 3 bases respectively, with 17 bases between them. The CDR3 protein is CASNAGLLTDTQYF. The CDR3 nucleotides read TGTGCCTCAAACGCGGGGCTACTAACAGATACGCAGTATTTT.

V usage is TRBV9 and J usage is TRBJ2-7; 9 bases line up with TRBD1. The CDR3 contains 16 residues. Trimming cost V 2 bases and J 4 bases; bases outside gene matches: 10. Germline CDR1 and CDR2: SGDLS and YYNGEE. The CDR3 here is CASSVNRDRVPYEQYF. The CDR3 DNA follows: TGTGCCAGCAGCGTGAACCGGGACAGGGTTCCGTACGAGCAGTACTTC. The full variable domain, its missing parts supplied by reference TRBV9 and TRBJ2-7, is DSGVTQTPKHLITATGQRVTLRCSPRSGDLSVYWYQQSLDQGLQFLIQYYNGEERAKGNILERFSAQQFPDLHSELNLSSLELGDSALYFCASSVNRDRVPYEQYFGPGTRLTVT.